These T cell receptor beta chains were read from a single sample in a study of T-cell reconstitution after alpha-beta-depleted transplantation in children. One entry per CDR3 protein, called by TCRdb with MiXCR from the PCR reads. The sample lists approximately 170,000 distinct CDR3 sequences; 11% were seen once. The specimen comprised PBMCs, sampled before TCRalphabeta/CD19-depleted stem cell transplant. These receptors all come from a boy under 10 years old with acute myeloid leukemia, due to receive a stem cell transplant. The CDR3 runs from the conserved cysteine through the conserved F or W. The D gene is left open where the match is weak. Rows give clone size only sometimes, using once, few, many, or a class for an expanded clone.

J	V	size	D	DNA	CDR3
TRBJ2-3	TRBV21-1	many	NA	TGTGTCAGCAGCAAAAAAGTCGGGACAGATACGCAGTATTTT	CVSSKKVGTDTQYF
TRBJ2-7	TRBV5-6	many	TRBD2	TGTGCCAGCAGCTTGCTCGGGAGGGACCACTACGAGCAGTACTTC	CASSLLGRDHYEQYF
TRBJ1-3	TRBV29-1	many	NA	TGCAGCGTTGTTTCCAGCCCGAGTGAGGCTGGAAACACCATATATTTT	CSVVSSPSEAGNTIYF
TRBJ1-4	TRBV5-1	many	TRBD1	TGCGCCAGCAGCGGACAGGTTGCAACTAATGAAAAACTGTTTTTT	CASSGQVATNEKLFF
TRBJ1-1	TRBV13	many	NA	TGTGCCAGCAGCTTAAGGCTGAACACTGAAGCTTTCTTT	CASSLRLNTEAFF
TRBJ2-7	TRBV7-9	few	TRBD2	TGTGCCAGCAGCCCCCGTAATAGCGGGGGTGACGAGCAGTACTTC	CASSPRNSGGDEQYF
TRBJ2-2	TRBV4-2	many	NA	TGTGCCAGCAGCCAAGTCAAGGAGACTGCTGGGGAGCTGTTTTTT	CASSQVKETAGELFF
TRBJ1-2	TRBV20-1	many	TRBD1	TGCAGTGCAACAGGGGATGGCTACACCTTC	CSATGDGYTF
TRBJ1-4	TRBV5-1	many	NA	TGCGCCAGCAGCTTGGTTGGGGGCAACCGTGAAAAACTGTTTTTT	CASSLVGGNREKLFF
TRBJ2-5	TRBV11-1	NA	NA	TGTGCCAGCAGCTGGGACGTCCTAGGTTGGGAGACCCAGTACTTC	CASSWDVLGWETQYF
TRBJ2-7	TRBV18	NA	TRBD1	TGTGCCAGCTCACCACAGGGACAGGGATCCGTCGAGCAGTACTTC	CASSPQGQGSVEQYF
TRBJ2-5	TRBV25-1	many	NA	TGTGCCAGCAGTACCCGGGACGGCGCGGCCCAGTACTTC	CASSTRDGAAQYF
TRBJ1-5	TRBV7-8	many	TRBD1	TGTGCCAGCAGCTCAGCTCAGGGGGCTTTCCAGCCCCAGCATTTT	CASSSAQGAFQPQHF
TRBJ2-2	TRBV3-2	many	NA	TGTGCCAGCAGCCTTCAAGGGGGGGGGCTAAGAACCGGGGAGCTGTTTTTT	CASSLQGGGLRTGELFF
TRBJ2-3	TRBV7-2	many	NA	TGTGCCAGCCTCTTTACAACCTCTACGGCTCCCACAGATACGCAGTATTTT	CASLFTTSTAPTDTQYF
TRBJ1-2	TRBV3-1	many	NA	TGTGCCAGCAGCCAAGATGGAACAGGGAACTATGGCTACACCTTC	CASSQDGTGNYGYTF
TRBJ2-5	TRBV30	NA	NA	TGTGGCTGGAATGGGGCCTTCACGGGGACCCAGTACTTC	CGWNGAFTGTQYF
TRBJ2-1	TRBV5-1	many	TRBD2	TGCGCCAGCAGCCCGACTAGCGGGGGGTACTCCTACAATGAGCAGTTCTTC	CASSPTSGGYSYNEQFF
TRBJ2-1	TRBV20-1	many	NA	TGCAGTGCTAGCAGCGTAGAGCAGTTCTTC	CSASSVEQFF
TRBJ2-7	TRBV12-3/TRBV12-4	many	NA	TGTGCCAGCAGTCACTGGGGACGGGGCTCCTACGAGCAGTACTTC	CASSHWGRGSYEQYF
TRBJ2-2	TRBV12-3/TRBV12-4	many	NA	TGTGCCAGCCGCTCGGAAGGACTGAACGGGGAGCTGTTTTTT	CASRSEGLNGELFF
TRBJ1-1	TRBV28	many	NA	TGTGCCAGCAGTTTAAGGGGACCCCGGGACGCTGAAGCTTTCTTT	CASSLRGPRDAEAFF
TRBJ2-1	TRBV9	many	NA	TGTGCCAGCAGCCCCCGGGACTTCTCCTACAATGAGCAGTTCTTC	CASSPRDFSYNEQFF
TRBJ1-5	TRBV7-2	many	NA	TGTGCCAGCAGCTTCGATAGGTGGAATCAGCCCCAGCATTTT	CASSFDRWNQPQHF
TRBJ2-2	TRBV7-8	few	NA	TGTGCCAGCGGACGCGGGTCGTCGGGCGGGGAGCTGTTTTTT	CASGRGSSGGELFF
TRBJ1-2	TRBV21-1	many	NA	TGTGCCAGCAGCAAAGGACTATGCAACTATGGCTACACCTTC	CASSKGLCNYGYTF
TRBJ2-1	TRBV6-5	many	TRBD2	TGTGCCAGCGGCTTACTCCTAGCGGGTAGTGAGCAGTTCTTC	CASGLLLAGSEQFF
TRBJ1-1	TRBV29-1	NA	NA	TGCAGCGTGTTTGCTGGAAACACTGAAGCTTTCTTT	CSVFAGNTEAFF
TRBJ2-3	TRBV12-3/TRBV12-4	NA	NA	TGTGCCAGCAGTCCCCGGTGGGGGATAAGGGCAGATACGCAGTATTTT	CASSPRWGIRADTQYF
TRBJ2-1	TRBV7-2	many	NA	TGTGCCAGCAGCTTAGTTGGAGGAACCTACAATGAGCAGTTCTTC	CASSLVGGTYNEQFF
TRBJ2-1	TRBV6-5	many	NA	TGTGCCAGCAGTTACTCCACACCCTGGGTGTCTGAGCAGTTCTTC	CASSYSTPWVSEQFF
TRBJ2-1	TRBV7-3	many	NA	TGTGCCAGCAGCCCCTACGGGGACCTATACAATGAGCAGTTCTTC	CASSPYGDLYNEQFF
TRBJ2-2	TRBV7-7	many	NA	TGTGCTAGCAGCCTAGGCGGCCTTTTGGGGGACGGGGAGCTGTTTTTT	CASSLGGLLGDGELFF
TRBJ2-3	TRBV5-1	many	TRBD2	TGCGCCAGCAGCTCCGGACTAGCGGCTCTCCTAAGGGGCACAGATACGCAGTATTTT	CASSSGLAALLRGTDTQYF
TRBJ1-2	TRBV5-1	many	NA	TGCGCCAGCAGCCATAGCTACAGGGTTAACTATGGCTACACCTTC	CASSHSYRVNYGYTF
TRBJ2-2	TRBV6-5	many	NA	TGTGCCAGCAGTTACCGCTGGGAACTACAGGGTGCCGGGGAGCTGTTTTTT	CASSYRWELQGAGELFF
TRBJ1-1	TRBV19	NA	NA	TGTGCCAGTAGGGAGGGGAGGGCCTCGGCGTTTTCTGCTTTCTTT	CASREGRASAFSAFF
TRBJ2-4	TRBV7-9	NA	NA	TGTGCCAGCAGCTTAGGTCTCCTTCTAGCCAAAAACATTCAGTACTTC	CASSLGLLLAKNIQYF
TRBJ1-6	TRBV28	many	TRBD1	TGTGCCAGCAGTGAGGACAGGGACGGGTATTCACCCCTCCACTTT	CASSEDRDGYSPLHF
TRBJ2-1	TRBV6-2/TRBV6-3	many	TRBD1	TGTGCCAGCAGTGGACAGGGTTCCAATGAGCAGTTCTTC	CASSGQGSNEQFF